The 12 T cell receptor beta chains below all came from one sample that was sequenced in a study of cytomegalovirus exposure and HLA in healthy donors. Vbeta (60) and Jbeta (13) primers were used in the PCR. The assay was immunoSEQ multiplex PCR, and TCRdb's table has in-frame clones only and misses some. The sample carries over 150,000 clones, about 84% recorded once. Material for sequencing was PBMCs. The receptors were gathered from a woman between 40 and 55 years old in good health and CMV-seropositive.

The chain uses TRBV7-3 and TRBJ2-2, with 13 bases identical to TRBD2. Germline trimming cut 3 bases from V and 5 bases from J; bases unmatched to any gene: 3. From germline, CDR1 is SGHTA and CDR2 FQGTGA. The CDR3 sequence is 16 residues long. Here the CDR3 reads CASSFTGLAGTGELFF. CDR3 DNA: TGTGCCAGCAGCTTTACGGGACTAGCGGGAACCGGGGAGCTGTTTTTT.

The table lists this clone with a few counts. The chain is built from TRBV6-5 and TRBJ1-5, with D possibly matching TRBD1 (6 bases). Trimming removed 1 base at V and 9 bases at J, with 13 bases between. CDR3 size: 14 residues. Germline lookup yields CDR1 MNHEY and CDR2 SVGAGI. CDR3 DNA sequence: TGTGCCAGCAGTTACTGGGAGGGGGAAGGGCCCCAGCATTTT. This codes for CASSYWEGEGPQHF.

A few counts support this clone. The J gene is TRBJ2-6, the V gene TRBV18; TRBD2 aligns across 9 bases. Looked up from germline, CDR1 is KGHSH and CDR2 is LQKENI. V dropped 3 bases and J dropped 2; count of bases not matched to a gene: 8. The length of the CDR3 is 18 residues. Here the CDR3 reads CASSPSSGKGAGANVLTF. CDR3 coding DNA: TGTGCCAGCTCACCTTCTAGCGGGAAAGGAGCTGGGGCCAACGTCCTGACTTTC.

The chain couples TRBV18 to TRBJ1-1; possibly TRBD1 for D (6 bases). The CDR3 totals 12 residues. V was shortened by 4 bases and J by 7 bases, with 10 bases between the two germline ends. Germline loops: CDR1 KGHSH, CDR2 LQKENI. The CDR3 loop is CASSLLGGEAFF. Here the CDR3 DNA reads TGTGCCAGCTCACTTTTAGGGGGTGAAGCTTTCTTT.

The chain employs TRBV7-3 and TRBJ1-1; weak D call: TRBD1 (5 bases). Germline V lookup: CDR1 SGHTA, CDR2 FQGTGA. The CDR3 runs to 13 residues. Trimming removed 1 base from V and 3 bases from J, with 6 bases in between. The CDR3 spells CASSLRGDTEAFF. The CDR3 DNA follows: TGTGCCAGCAGCTTAAGGGGGGACACTGAAGCTTTCTTT.

The V call is TRBV6-1, the J call TRBJ2-7; a possible D gene is TRBD1 (6 bases). The CDR3 is made up of 14 amino acids. The V end was cut by 11 bases, the J end by 1 base, with 18 bases between. CDR1 is MNHNS and CDR2 is SASEGT in the germline V gene. In nucleotides, the CDR3 is TGTGCCTCAAACATGGGGGCGTCATCCTACGAGCAGTACTTC. Its protein is CASNMGASSYEQYF.

The rearrangement joins TRBV20-1 to TRBJ2-3, with TRBD1 matching 8 bases. This CDR3 comprises 11 residues. Germline CDR1 is DFQATT and CDR2 is SNEGSKA (reference sequence). V dropped 1 base and J dropped 14; count of bases not matched to a gene: 5. CDR3: CSARGTGLRYF. The CDR3 bases are TGCAGTGCTAGAGGGACAGGGTTACGGTATTTT.

The V call is TRBV7-9, the J call TRBJ2-2; weak D call: TRBD2 (6 bases). CDR1 is SEHNR and CDR2 is FQNEAQ in the germline V gene (reference sequence). V was pared by 6 bases and J by 4 bases, with 15 bases between. This CDR3 spans 15 amino acids. The CDR3 DNA sequence: TGTGCCAGCAGGGCGGGGTACGATGGCACCGGGGAGCTGTTTTTT. This encodes CASRAGYDGTGELFF. The whole variable domain, remainder taken from reference TRBV7-9 and TRBJ2-2, is DTGVSQNPRHKITKRGQNVTFRCDPISEHNRLYWYRQTLGQGPEFLTYFQNEAQLEKSRLLSDRFSAERPKGSFSTLEIQRTEQGDSAMYLCASRAGYDGTGELFFGEGSRLTVL.

This clone was picked up a small number of times. The chain is built from TRBV11-3 and TRBJ2-1; 8 bases map to TRBD1. The V gene end was trimmed by 0 bases and the J gene end by 3 bases; junction bases not matched to a gene: 4. The CDR3 has 16 residues. Germline CDR1 reads SGHNT; CDR2 reads YENEEA. The CDR3 loop reads CASSLDQGANYNEQFF. The CDR3 region has the DNA TGTGCCAGCAGCTTAGATCAGGGGGCGAACTACAATGAGCAGTTCTTC.

This clone was found many times. This sequence joins TRBV6-5 and TRBJ2-5, with 12 bases fitting TRBD2. This CDR3 region has 15 residues. Germline CDR1 and CDR2: MNHEY and SVGAGI. V dropped 5 bases and J dropped 4; count of bases not matched to a gene: 5. CDR3 sequence: CASSRTGLAGETQYF. The CDR3 bases are TGTGCCAGCAGTCGCACGGGACTAGCGGGAGAGACCCAGTACTTC.

V is TRBV2 and J is TRBJ1-5; 9 bases line up with TRBD1. The J segment lost 7 bases and the V segment lost 6 bases, leaving 7 bases of the junction unmatched. The CDR3 runs 14 residues. Germline lookup yields CDR1 SNHLY and CDR2 FYNNEI. CDR3 sequence reads: CASRVQGAGQPQHF. The CDR3 bases are TGTGCCAGCAGGGTACAGGGGGCGGGACAGCCCCAGCATTTT.

This clone was detected only a few times. CDR3 nucleotide sequence: TGTGCCTGGAGTGTACGCGGGAGTTCGGATACGCAGTATTTT. It specifies CAWSVRGSSDTQYF. The chain uses TRBV30 and TRBJ2-3, with 7 bases lining up with TRBD2. Trimming cost V 0 bases and J 6 bases; bases outside gene matches: 6. Germline V lookup: CDR1 GTSNPN, CDR2 SVGIG (reference sequence). This CDR3 is 14 amino acids long.